These 7 T cell receptor beta chains share one sample of origin, sequenced in a study of identical twins. MiXCR, applied by TCRdb to the 5' RACE reads, yields one record per CDR3 protein. The sample records 400,000 to 500,000 distinct CDR3 sequences, about 18% being singletons. The specimen was naive T cells sorted from blood. The receptors here all came from a man in his fifties in good health.

This clonotype was observed a handful of times. V usage is TRBV4-3 and J usage is TRBJ2-7, with a tentative D call TRBD2 (5 bases). Germline values: CDR1 LGHNA, CDR2 YSLEER. The length of the CDR3 is 15 residues. Trimming took 2 bases from V and 3 from J, leaving 14 bases between them. The CDR3 sequence: CASSQQTGVLYEQYF. CDR3 bases: TGCGCCAGCAGCCAACAAACCGGGGTACTCTACGAGCAGTACTTC.

The chain employs TRBV20-1 and TRBJ2-5, with 7 bases aligning to TRBD1. J lost 2 bases, V lost 5 bases, and 8 bases had no gene match. The CDR3 sequence is 14 residues long. Germline assignment: CDR1 DFQATT and CDR2 SNEGSKA (reference sequence). This CDR3 is CSALPGQRQETQYF. CDR3 coding DNA: TGCAGTGCTCTCCCGGGACAGAGACAAGAGACCCAGTACTTC.

In its sample, this clonotype was seen a few times. The rearrangement links TRBV7-9 to TRBJ2-5, with 8 bases lining up with TRBD2. V shed 6 bases and J 4 bases; nucleotides not matched to a gene: 7. The germline gives CDR1 SEHNR, CDR2 FQNEAQ (reference sequence). The CDR3 runs 14 residues. The CDR3 sequence: CASSVSGGGETQYF. The DNA of the CDR3 is TGTGCCAGCAGTGTTTCGGGAGGGGGAGAGACCCAGTACTTC. The full variable domain, rest sourced from reference TRBV7-9 and TRBJ2-5, is DTGVSQNPRHKITKRGQNVTFRCDPISEHNRLYWYRQTLGQGPEFLTYFQNEAQLEKSRLLSDRFSAERPKGSFSTLEIQRTEQGDSAMYLCASSVSGGGETQYFGPGTRLLVL.

This clonotype turned up a few times. This chain links TRBV19 with TRBJ2-3, with D perhaps TRBD1 or TRBD2 (5 bases each). The ends were cut back, 6 bases at V and 8 bases at J, with 21 bases in the middle. The CDR3 spans 15 residues. Germline V gene data show CDR1 as LNHDA and CDR2 as SQIVND (reference sequence). The CDR3 DNA reads TGTGCCAGTAGACCACCGGGACGTACCCGTCTTACGCAGTATTTT. Translation: CASRPPGRTRLTQYF.

V usage is TRBV5-1 and J usage is TRBJ2-7; the D gene could be TRBD1 or TRBD2 (5 bases each). Germline V gene data show CDR1 as SGHRS and CDR2 as YFSETQ. This CDR3 contains 13 residues. V lost 4 bases to trimming and J lost 6 bases, with 14 bases between them. The CDR3 spells CASSLRRGGEQYF. Here the CDR3 DNA reads TGCGCCAGCAGCCTTAGACGGGGCGGCGAGCAGTACTTC.

V is TRBV5-1 and J is TRBJ2-7; D gene unclear. Trimming took 1 base from V and 0 from J, leaving 8 bases between them. The germline CDR1 and CDR2 sequences are SGHRS and YFSETQ. This CDR3 region has 14 residues. In DNA, the CDR3 is TGCGCCAGCAGCTTGCCAGAGAGCTCCTACGAGCAGTACTTC. Protein product: CASSLPESSYEQYF.

About this clonotype itself: A much larger clone lies one base from this, so it may be a read error. The CDR3, as DNA: TGTGCCAGCAGCGGGACTGTCAGGGAGACCCAGTACTTC. Encoded protein: CASSGTVRETQYF. The V gene is TRBV12-3 or TRBV12-4, the J gene TRBJ2-5, with D possibly matching TRBD2 (6 bases). Trimming removed 6 bases from V and 5 bases from J, with 13 bases in between. This CDR3 is built from 13 residues.